A single sample gave rise to the 15 T cell receptor beta chains below, sequenced in a study of blood T cell repertoires in COVID-19. Measured with immunoSEQ multiplex PCR; TCRdb has only the in-frame clones, and not every one. The repertoire consists of 150,000 to 200,000 clones, with roughly nine tenths occurring once and the leading ten covering 2.5% to 3%. Sequenced: peripheral blood. These receptors all stem from a woman younger than 45 with active or convalescent COVID-19.

This clone was seen only once. The CDR3 nucleotides read TGCAGCGTACGGACTAGCGGGAGGGGGAATACGCAGTATTTT. Its protein is CSVRTSGRGNTQYF. The chain couples TRBV29-1 to TRBJ2-3; 15 positions match TRBD2. Germline V gives CDR1 SQVTM, CDR2 ANQGSEA. V lost 6 bases and J lost 7; bases outside the gene matches: 5. The CDR3 runs to 14 residues.

This clone was counted a single time. This chain connects TRBV28 to TRBJ1-1, with 9 bases identical to TRBD1. Losses at the gene ends were 5 bases for V and 3 bases for J; bases not matched to a gene: 7. Looked up from germline, CDR1 is MDHEN and CDR2 is SYDVKM. The CDR3 sequence is 15 residues long. The CDR3 region has the DNA TGTGCCAGCAGTGGAAACAGGGGGCTTGACACTGAAGCTTTCTTT. It is translated as CASSGNRGLDTEAFF. The variable domain in full, completed from reference TRBV28 and TRBJ1-1, reads DVKVTQSSRYLVKRTGEKVFLECVQDMDHENMFWYRQDPGLGLRLIYFSYDVKMKEKGDIPEGYSVSREKKERFSLILESASTNQTSMYLCASSGNRGLDTEAFFGQGTRLTVV.

The chain recombines TRBV5-1 with TRBJ1-1; D is uncertain. The V end was cut by 3 bases, the J end by 1 base, with 7 bases between. There are 13 residues in the CDR3. Germline values: CDR1 SGHRS, CDR2 YFSETQ. The CDR3 DNA reads as TGCGCCAGCAGCTACAGTCAGAACACTGAAGCTTTCTTT. It yields the protein CASSYSQNTEAFF.

This chain links TRBV5-3 with TRBJ1-5; 7 nucleotides line up with TRBD1. TRBV5-3 is designated an ORF whose function remains uncertain. The CDR3 is 19 amino acids. The trim removed 0 bases at V and 3 bases at J, leaving 15 bases unmatched. CDR3 region: CARSLGPGTPRGSNQPQHF. The DNA for the CDR3 is TGTGCCAGAAGCTTGGGGCCCGGGACACCCAGGGGGTCCAATCAGCCCCAGCATTTT.

V usage is TRBV4-1 and J usage is TRBJ1-2; a possible D gene is TRBD1 (5 bases). CDR1 is MGHRA and CDR2 is YSYEKL in the germline V gene. CDR3 length: 15 residues. V was clipped by 4 bases and J by 5 bases, with 17 bases between them. The CDR3 DNA reads TGCGCCAGCAGCCCCCGACGGGGGTTGCAGTATGGCTACACCTTC. Protein: CASSPRRGLQYGYTF.

This clone has a single count. The gene calls are TRBV4-1 and TRBJ1-5, with D possibly matching TRBD1 (6 bases). This CDR3 has 14 amino acids. Germline V gene lookup returns CDR1 MGHRA and CDR2 YSYEKL. V lost 1 base and J 2 bases, leaving 6 bases between the germline ends. Written as DNA, the CDR3 is TGCGCCAGCAGCCAAGGGGGGCGCAATCAGCCCCAGCATTTT. Amino acid sequence: CASSQGGRNQPQHF.

The chain is built from TRBV15 and TRBJ2-1, with 10 nucleotides matching TRBD2. Looked up from germline, CDR1 is LNHNV and CDR2 is YYDKDF (reference sequence). The CDR3 consists of 16 residues. Trimming took 5 bases from V and 6 from J; bases not matched to a gene: 10. CDR3 DNA: TGTGCCACCAGCGGAGTAGCGGGAGGAAATCTCAATGAGCAGTTCTTC. It codes for CATSGVAGGNLNEQFF.

The chain employs TRBV5-1 and TRBJ1-2; TRBD1 might be the D (6 bases). The germline gives CDR1 SGHRS, CDR2 YFSETQ. This CDR3 is built from 13 residues. Deletions cut 4 bases from V and 9 bases from J, with 16 bases between. The CDR3 DNA sequence: TGCGCCAGCAGCCCACAAGGGGGTATGAGCTACACCTTC. This sequence encodes CASSPQGGMSYTF.

This clone has just one count. The rearrangement links TRBV27 to TRBJ2-1, with TRBD2 matching over 11 bases. Per germline, CDR1 MNHEY and CDR2 SMNVEV (reference sequence). With 3 bases clipped from V and 1 base from J, the junction kept 5 bases outside the gene matches. This CDR3 has 17 amino acids. This CDR3 is CASSLLAGGPSYNEQFF. The CDR3 DNA is TGTGCCAGCAGTTTGTTAGCGGGAGGGCCTTCCTACAATGAGCAGTTCTTC.

The chain joins TRBV9 to TRBJ2-7; 11 positions agree with TRBD1. The CDR3 totals 16 residues. Germline trimming cut 3 bases from V and 6 bases from J; bases unmatched to any gene: 11. Germline loops: CDR1 SGDLS, CDR2 YYNGEE. The CDR3 nucleotides read TGTGCCAGCAGCGGGAGAAGGACAGGGGGCTTCCTCGAGCAGTACTTC. It is translated as CASSGRRTGGFLEQYF.

The chain joins TRBV28 to TRBJ2-1, with 13 nucleotides matching TRBD2. This CDR3 has 16 residues. V gave up 6 bases and J gave up 3 bases; unmatched junction bases: 5. Germline CDR1 is MDHEN and CDR2 is SYDVKM. CDR3 sequence: CASSRTSGSYYNEQFF. As DNA, the CDR3 is TGTGCCAGCAGCCGGACTAGCGGGAGTTACTACAATGAGCAGTTCTTC. The whole variable domain, filled in from reference TRBV28 and TRBJ2-1, reads DVKVTQSSRYLVKRTGEKVFLECVQDMDHENMFWYRQDPGLGLRLIYFSYDVKMKEKGDIPEGYSVSREKKERFSLILESASTNQTSMYLCASSRTSGSYYNEQFFGPGTRLTVL.

The chain has TRBV6-5 and TRBJ1-2; no firm D call. The CDR3 is made up of 14 amino acids. Per germline, CDR1 MNHEY and CDR2 SVGAGI. V was pared by 8 bases and J by 4 bases, with 17 bases between. CDR3 in DNA: TGTGCCAGCCGCAGCATCGGGTACGGCTATGGCTACACCTTC. It codes for CASRSIGYGYGYTF.

The chain uses TRBV11-3 and TRBJ2-7; TRBD1 matches at 7 bases. CDR1 is SGHNT and CDR2 is YENEEA in the germline V gene. The V and J ends lost 3 bases and 3 bases, in that order; junction bases with no gene match: 14. CDR3 length equals 17 residues. CDR3 DNA: TGTGCCAGCAGCTTCGTTCGAAGGGACAGCCTCCTCTACGAGCAGTACTTC. Protein sequence: CASSFVRRDSLLYEQYF. The whole variable domain, remainder taken from reference TRBV11-3 and TRBJ2-7, is EAGVVQSPRYKIIEKKQPVAFWCNPISGHNTLYWYLQNLGQGPELLIRYENEEAVDDSQLPKDRFSAERLKGVDSTLKIQPAELGDSAVYLCASSFVRRDSLLYEQYFGPGTRLTVT.

The chain recombines TRBV10-3 with TRBJ1-1, with TRBD1 as a possible D gene (5 bases). Trimming cost V 1 base and J 5 bases, with 11 bases left between them. This CDR3 is built from 14 residues. Germline-derived CDR1 and CDR2 are ENHRY and SYGVKD. CDR3 sequence reads: CAISEFQGRTEAFF. CDR3 in DNA: TGTGCCATCAGTGAGTTTCAGGGTCGTACTGAAGCTTTCTTT.

V and J are TRBV24-1 and TRBJ2-3; 11 bases map to TRBD2. Trimming cost V 3 bases and J 1 base; bases outside gene matches: 5. The CDR3 length is 17 residues. The germline V gene encodes CDR1 KGHDR and CDR2 SFDVKD. The CDR3 DNA sequence: TGTGCCACCAGTGATCCCAAACTAGCGGGAGGCACAGATACGCAGTATTTT. Protein product: CATSDPKLAGGTDTQYF.